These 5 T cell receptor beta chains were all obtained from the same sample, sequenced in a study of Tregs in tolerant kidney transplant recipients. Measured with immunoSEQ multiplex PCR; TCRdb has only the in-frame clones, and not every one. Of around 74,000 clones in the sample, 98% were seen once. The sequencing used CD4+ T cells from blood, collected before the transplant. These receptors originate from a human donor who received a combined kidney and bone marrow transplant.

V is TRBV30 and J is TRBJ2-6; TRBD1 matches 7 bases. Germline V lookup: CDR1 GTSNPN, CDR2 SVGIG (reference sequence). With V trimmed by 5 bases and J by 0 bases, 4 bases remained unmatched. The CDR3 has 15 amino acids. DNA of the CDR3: TGTGCCTGGGAGACAGGGCCCTCTGGGGCCAACGTCCTGACTTTC. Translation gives CAWETGPSGANVLTF.

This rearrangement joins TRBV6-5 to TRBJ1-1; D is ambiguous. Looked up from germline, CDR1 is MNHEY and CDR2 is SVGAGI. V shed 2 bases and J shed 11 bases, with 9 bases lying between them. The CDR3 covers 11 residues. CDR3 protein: CASSYKRVAFF. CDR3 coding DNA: TGTGCCAGCAGTTACAAGAGAGTTGCTTTCTTT.

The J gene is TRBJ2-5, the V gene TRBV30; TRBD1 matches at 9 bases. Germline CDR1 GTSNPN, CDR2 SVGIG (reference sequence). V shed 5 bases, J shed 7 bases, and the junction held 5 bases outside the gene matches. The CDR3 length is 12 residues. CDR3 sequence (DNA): TGTGCCTGGGGACAGGGGATGGGGACCCAGTACTTC. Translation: CAWGQGMGTQYF.

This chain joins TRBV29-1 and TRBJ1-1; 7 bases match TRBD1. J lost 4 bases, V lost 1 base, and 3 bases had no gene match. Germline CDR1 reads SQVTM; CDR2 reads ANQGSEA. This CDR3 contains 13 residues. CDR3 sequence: CSVEGGGGTEAFF. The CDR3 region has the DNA TGCAGCGTTGAAGGAGGGGGCGGCACTGAAGCTTTCTTT. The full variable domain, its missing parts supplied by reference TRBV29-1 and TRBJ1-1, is SAVISQKPSRDICQRGTSLTIQCQVDSQVTMMFWYRQQPGQSLTLIATANQGSEATYESGFVIDKFPISRPNLTFSTLTVSNMSPEDSSIYLCSVEGGGGTEAFFGQGTRLTVV.

The CDR3 region has the DNA TGTGCCAGCAGTGACGCCGCAGGGGCGACCCCGCAATACAATGAGCAGTTCTTC. Residues: CASSDAAGATPQYNEQFF. The chain has TRBV27 and TRBJ2-1, with D possibly matching TRBD1 (6 bases). Germline CDR1 and CDR2: MNHEY and SMNVEV (reference sequence). This CDR3 is 18 amino acids long. The V end was cut by 5 bases, the J end by 4 bases, with 24 bases between.